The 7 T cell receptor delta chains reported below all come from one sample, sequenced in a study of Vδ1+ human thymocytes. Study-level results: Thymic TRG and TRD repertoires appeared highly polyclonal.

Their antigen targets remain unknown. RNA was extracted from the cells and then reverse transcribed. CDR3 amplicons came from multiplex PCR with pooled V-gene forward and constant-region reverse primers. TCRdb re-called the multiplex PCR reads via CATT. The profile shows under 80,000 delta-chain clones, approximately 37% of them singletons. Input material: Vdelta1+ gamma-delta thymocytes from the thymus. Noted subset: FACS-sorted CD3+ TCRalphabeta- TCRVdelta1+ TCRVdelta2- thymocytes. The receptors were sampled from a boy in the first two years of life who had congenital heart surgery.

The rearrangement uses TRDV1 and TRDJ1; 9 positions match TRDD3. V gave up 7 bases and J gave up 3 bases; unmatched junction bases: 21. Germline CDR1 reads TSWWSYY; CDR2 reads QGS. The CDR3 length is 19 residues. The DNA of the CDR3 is TGTGCTCTTGAACACGCTCCTACCCCGGCTGGGGGATGGTCCGATAAACTCATCTTT. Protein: CALEHAPTPAGGWSDKLIF.

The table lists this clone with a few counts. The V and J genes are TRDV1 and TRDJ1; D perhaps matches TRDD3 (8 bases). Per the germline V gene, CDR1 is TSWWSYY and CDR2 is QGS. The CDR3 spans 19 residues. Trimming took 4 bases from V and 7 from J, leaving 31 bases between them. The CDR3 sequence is CALGARRPSSVLGVGKLIF. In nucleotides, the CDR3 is TGTGCTCTTGGGGCCCGGAGGCCTTCCTCCGTACTGGGGGTCGGTAAACTCATCTTT.

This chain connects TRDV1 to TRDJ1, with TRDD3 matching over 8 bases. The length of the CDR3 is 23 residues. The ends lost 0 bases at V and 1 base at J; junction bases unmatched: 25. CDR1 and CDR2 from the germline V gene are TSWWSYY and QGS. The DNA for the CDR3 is TGTGCTCTTGGGGAACTATCACCTCTACGTCGGTCGTTCTGGGGGACGTGCACCGATAAACTCATCTTT. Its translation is CALGELSPLRRSFWGTCTDKLIF.

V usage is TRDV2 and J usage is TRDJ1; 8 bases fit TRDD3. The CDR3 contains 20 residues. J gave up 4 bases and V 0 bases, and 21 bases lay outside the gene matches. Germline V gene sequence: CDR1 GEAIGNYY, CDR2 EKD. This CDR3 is CACDTEGNVWGICFDDKLIF. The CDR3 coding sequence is TGTGCCTGTGACACCGAGGGGAACGTTTGGGGGATTTGTTTTGACGATAAACTCATCTTT.

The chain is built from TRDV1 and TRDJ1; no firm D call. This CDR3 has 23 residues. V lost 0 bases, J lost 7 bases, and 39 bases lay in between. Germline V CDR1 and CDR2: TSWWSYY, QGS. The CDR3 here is CALGELGSGSGEEADRSASKLIF. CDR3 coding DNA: TGTGCTCTTGGGGAACTAGGTTCAGGTAGCGGCGAAGAAGCCGACCGATCGGCCAGTAAACTCATCTTT.

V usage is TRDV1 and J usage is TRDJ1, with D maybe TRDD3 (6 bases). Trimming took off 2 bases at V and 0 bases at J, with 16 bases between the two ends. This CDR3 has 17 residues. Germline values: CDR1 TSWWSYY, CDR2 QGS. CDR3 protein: CALGENSGGYHTDKLIF. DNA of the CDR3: TGTGCTCTTGGGGAAAACTCCGGTGGATACCACACCGATAAACTCATCTTT.

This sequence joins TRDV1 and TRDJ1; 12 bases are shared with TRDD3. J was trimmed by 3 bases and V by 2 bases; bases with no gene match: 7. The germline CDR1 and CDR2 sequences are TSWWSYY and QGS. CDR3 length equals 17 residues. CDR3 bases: TGTGCTCTTGGGGAAGGGGTACTGGGGGATACCGCCGATAAACTCATCTTT. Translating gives CALGEGVLGDTADKLIF.